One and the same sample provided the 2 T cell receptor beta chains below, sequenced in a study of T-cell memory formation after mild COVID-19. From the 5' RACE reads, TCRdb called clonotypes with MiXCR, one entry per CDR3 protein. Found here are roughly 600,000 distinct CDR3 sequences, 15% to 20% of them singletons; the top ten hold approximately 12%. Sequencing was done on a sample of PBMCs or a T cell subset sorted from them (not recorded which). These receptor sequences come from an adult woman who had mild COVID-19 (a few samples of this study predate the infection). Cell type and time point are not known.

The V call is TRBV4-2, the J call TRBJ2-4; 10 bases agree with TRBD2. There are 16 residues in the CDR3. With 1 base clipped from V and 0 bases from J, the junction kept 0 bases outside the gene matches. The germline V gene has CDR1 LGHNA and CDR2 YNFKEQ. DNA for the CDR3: TGTGCCAGCAGCCAAGGACTAGCGGGAGCCAAAAACATTCAGTACTTC. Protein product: CASSQGLAGAKNIQYF.

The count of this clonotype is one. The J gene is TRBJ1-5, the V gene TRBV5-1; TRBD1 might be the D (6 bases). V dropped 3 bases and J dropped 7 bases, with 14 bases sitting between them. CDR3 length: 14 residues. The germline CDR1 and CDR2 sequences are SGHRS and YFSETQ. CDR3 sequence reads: CASSWEGGRQPQHF. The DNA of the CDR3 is TGCGCCAGCAGCTGGGAGGGGGGGCGGCAGCCCCAGCATTTT.